This is a list of T cell receptor beta chains from one sample in a study of T cells after yellow fever vaccination. TCRdb re-analysed the 5' RACE reads in MiXCR, keeping a single row per CDR3 protein. The sample lists 500,000 to 550,000 distinct CDR3 sequences; just over 20% were seen once. Specimen: PBMCs, collected 20 to 25 days after the first yellow fever vaccination. These receptors were collected from a man younger than 35 who received the YFV17D yellow fever vaccine. Both conserved end residues are part of each CDR3. Each record gives: CDR3 DNA, CDR3 protein, clone size, D gene, V gene, J gene. A D gene is named only where the DNA matches it firmly. Clone size is given for some rows only: seen once, a few or many times, or a class if the clone is expanded.

DNA: TGTGCCAGCAGTTCTATCGGGCCCGGGACAGGGGAGGACAATGAGCAGTTCTTC
CDR3: CASSSIGPGTGEDNEQFF
size: NA
D: TRBD1
V: TRBV11-1
J: TRBJ2-1

DNA: TGTGCCAGTACCAACGGACAGGGTGGTTTCGATACGCAGTATTTT
CDR3: CASTNGQGGFDTQYF
size: NA
D: TRBD1
V: TRBV19
J: TRBJ2-3

DNA: TGTGCTACCGGGCTTATGGCATATACGCAGTATTTT
CDR3: CATGLMAYTQYF
size: NA
D: NA
V: TRBV7-7
J: TRBJ2-3

DNA: TGTGCCAGCTCAATTTCGGTAATCTCCTACAATGAGCAGTTCTTC
CDR3: CASSISVISYNEQFF
size: few
D: NA
V: TRBV18
J: TRBJ2-1

DNA: TGTGCCAGCAGTGCCGACAGGGGGCGCTTTCCCTACAATGAGCAGTTCTTC
CDR3: CASSADRGRFPYNEQFF
size: NA
D: TRBD1
V: TRBV6-1
J: TRBJ2-1

DNA: TGTGCCAGCAGCTGGACAGGGGATGGAAGCTACGAGCAGTACTTC
CDR3: CASSWTGDGSYEQYF
size: NA
D: TRBD1
V: TRBV7-9
J: TRBJ2-7

DNA: TGTGCCAGCAGCCGAACGGGACTTCTACAAGAGACCCAGTACTTC
CDR3: CASSRTGLLQETQYF
size: few
D: NA
V: TRBV7-3
J: TRBJ2-5

DNA: TGTGCCAGCAGTCCCCAAGGGGGGCGGAGGGACACTGAAGCTTTCTTT
CDR3: CASSPQGGRRDTEAFF
size: few
D: NA
V: TRBV28
J: TRBJ1-1

DNA: TGCAGTTTCAGACAGGTCACAAACACTGAAGCTTTCTTT
CDR3: CSFRQVTNTEAFF
size: few
D: NA
V: TRBV29-1
J: TRBJ1-1

DNA: TGTGCCAGCAGCTTATTACGTGAAAATGGGTACAATGAGCAGTTCTTC
CDR3: CASSLLRENGYNEQFF
size: NA
D: NA
V: TRBV7-6
J: TRBJ2-1

DNA: TGTGCCAGCAGTTTATCGTTCGGCGGATTCTACGAGCAGTACTTC
CDR3: CASSLSFGGFYEQYF
size: NA
D: NA
V: TRBV27
J: TRBJ2-7

DNA: TGTGCCAGCGGCCTCCCAGGGACTAGCGGGGGCCGGACGGATAGCACAGATACGCAGTATTTT
CDR3: CASGLPGTSGGRTDSTDTQYF
size: NA
D: TRBD2
V: TRBV6-2/TRBV6-3
J: TRBJ2-3

DNA: TGCAGTGCTAGAGCAGGGGGCTGGGAGACCCAGTACTTC
CDR3: CSARAGGWETQYF
size: NA
D: TRBD1
V: TRBV20-1
J: TRBJ2-5

DNA: TGTGCCAGCAGCCAACCGGGCCGAACCTACGAGCAGTACTTC
CDR3: CASSQPGRTYEQYF
size: once
D: NA
V: TRBV7-9
J: TRBJ2-7

DNA: TGCAGTGCTGCCCGTACCCGGGGGAGCTCCTACGAGCAGTACTTC
CDR3: CSAARTRGSSYEQYF
size: NA
D: NA
V: TRBV20-1
J: TRBJ2-7

DNA: TGTGCCAGCAGCTTAGAAGGGCCGGCCCACTTC
CDR3: CASSLEGPAHF
size: NA
D: NA
V: TRBV7-9
J: TRBJ2-7

DNA: TGTGCCATCCAACCTCAGGGGCCCACTGAAGCTTTCTTT
CDR3: CAIQPQGPTEAFF
size: NA
D: NA
V: TRBV10-3
J: TRBJ1-1

DNA: TGTGCCAGCACGGTAGAGCGGCCAACCCAAGAGACCCAGTACTTC
CDR3: CASTVERPTQETQYF
size: NA
D: NA
V: TRBV7-8
J: TRBJ2-5

DNA: TGTGCCAGCAGTTTCCAGGGCGAGAGTCAGCCCCAGCATTTT
CDR3: CASSFQGESQPQHF
size: NA
D: NA
V: TRBV12-3/TRBV12-4
J: TRBJ1-5

DNA: TGTGCCAGCAGTTTCGGGGGAAGCCAAAACATTCAGTACTTC
CDR3: CASSFGGSQNIQYF
size: few
D: NA
V: TRBV28
J: TRBJ2-4

DNA: TGTGCCAGCAGCTTAGAGGTCTCACCCCTCCACTTT
CDR3: CASSLEVSPLHF
size: NA
D: NA
V: TRBV7-9
J: TRBJ1-6

DNA: TGTGCCAGCAGCCAAGAAGCGGCTACTAGGGGAGAGACCCAGTACTTC
CDR3: CASSQEAATRGETQYF
size: NA
D: NA
V: TRBV3-1
J: TRBJ2-5

DNA: TGTGCCAGCAGCCCCCGAGATGGCTACACCTTC
CDR3: CASSPRDGYTF
size: few
D: NA
V: TRBV28
J: TRBJ1-2

DNA: TGTGCCAGCAGCTTTGGGGGCGGATCCGGGGAGCTGTTTTTT
CDR3: CASSFGGGSGELFF
size: few
D: NA
V: TRBV7-2
J: TRBJ2-2

DNA: TGTGCCAGCAGAGGGACAGTTGACAATGAGCAGTTCTTC
CDR3: CASRGTVDNEQFF
size: few
D: TRBD1
V: TRBV27
J: TRBJ2-1

DNA: TGTGCCAGCAGTGTCGCCCCGCATACATTGTGGGGACAGGGCCTGGCCGGGGAGCTGTTTTTT
CDR3: CASSVAPHTLWGQGLAGELFF
size: few
D: TRBD1
V: TRBV5-6
J: TRBJ2-2

DNA: TGCAGTGCTAGGGGTCGGCGGAACACTGAAGCTTTCTTT
CDR3: CSARGRRNTEAFF
size: few
D: NA
V: TRBV20-1
J: TRBJ1-1

DNA: TGTGCCAGCAGCTTAGGGGCAGCTAATCAGCCCCAGCATTTT
CDR3: CASSLGAANQPQHF
size: NA
D: NA
V: TRBV7-2
J: TRBJ1-5

DNA: TGCGCCAGCAGTGAGTCGTACGGGGCGGGTCAAGAGACCCAGTACTTC
CDR3: CASSESYGAGQETQYF
size: once
D: NA
V: TRBV10-2
J: TRBJ2-5

DNA: TGTGCCAGCAGCCGACTGGAAATTCGCACAGATACGCAGTATTTT
CDR3: CASSRLEIRTDTQYF
size: NA
D: NA
V: TRBV6-2/TRBV6-3
J: TRBJ2-3

DNA: TGTGCCAGCAGCTTGGGATCGGGGTATACTGAAGCTTTCTTT
CDR3: CASSLGSGYTEAFF
size: NA
D: NA
V: TRBV5-5
J: TRBJ1-1

DNA: TGCGCCAGCAGGGGGACTAGTACCTACAATGAGCAGTTCTTC
CDR3: CASRGTSTYNEQFF
size: NA
D: TRBD2
V: TRBV10-2
J: TRBJ2-1

DNA: TGCAGTGCTAGACAGGGTTCCCTTCAAGGCTACACCTTC
CDR3: CSARQGSLQGYTF
size: NA
D: NA
V: TRBV20-1
J: TRBJ1-2

DNA: TGCGCCAGCAGCCCCCGGGGTCCGAACACTGAAGCTTTCTTT
CDR3: CASSPRGPNTEAFF
size: NA
D: NA
V: TRBV4-1
J: TRBJ1-1

DNA: TGCGCCAGCAGCTCCAGGGGGATGAACACTGAAGCTTTCTTT
CDR3: CASSSRGMNTEAFF
size: many
D: TRBD1
V: TRBV5-1
J: TRBJ1-1

DNA: TGTGCCAGCAGCTCGTCCGGGACAGGGGTCCCTGAAGCTTTCTTT
CDR3: CASSSSGTGVPEAFF
size: once
D: TRBD1
V: TRBV7-6
J: TRBJ1-1

DNA: TGTGCCTGGTCCCGGGACAGCTCCTACGAGCAGTACTTC
CDR3: CAWSRDSSYEQYF
size: NA
D: TRBD1
V: TRBV30
J: TRBJ2-7

DNA: TGTGCCAGCACCCTGGACAGTGTGAACACTGAAGCTTTCTTT
CDR3: CASTLDSVNTEAFF
size: few
D: NA
V: TRBV12-3/TRBV12-4
J: TRBJ1-1

DNA: TGCACCAGCAGTTTTCTCGCCCCGGAAACCGGGAATTCACCCCTCCACTTT
CDR3: CTSSFLAPETGNSPLHF
size: NA
D: NA
V: TRBV27
J: TRBJ1-6

DNA: TGTGCCAGCAGCGGACCTCTAGCGGGACAGCCCTACGAGCAGTACTTC
CDR3: CASSGPLAGQPYEQYF
size: NA
D: TRBD2
V: TRBV7-9
J: TRBJ2-7

DNA: TGTGCCAGCAGCGTAGACAGGGTTGGTGAGCCCCAGCATTTT
CDR3: CASSVDRVGEPQHF
size: few
D: TRBD1
V: TRBV7-9
J: TRBJ1-5

DNA: TGTGCCAGCGGGGGGGACAGTTTCACAGATACGCAGTATTTT
CDR3: CASGGDSFTDTQYF
size: NA
D: NA
V: TRBV12-3/TRBV12-4
J: TRBJ2-3

DNA: TGTGCCTGGAGTGTACGAGCTATGTACGAGCAGTACTTC
CDR3: CAWSVRAMYEQYF
size: NA
D: NA
V: TRBV30
J: TRBJ2-7

DNA: TGTGCCAGCAGCGGGACGGTCGGGGAGCTGTTTTTT
CDR3: CASSGTVGELFF
size: NA
D: NA
V: TRBV11-3
J: TRBJ2-2

DNA: TGCAGCGTTGAAGTGAGCAGTACTAACTATGGCTACACCTTC
CDR3: CSVEVSSTNYGYTF
size: few
D: NA
V: TRBV29-1
J: TRBJ1-2

DNA: TGTGCCTGGAGCAGCGAGCGTGCTAGCACAGATACGCAGTATTTT
CDR3: CAWSSERASTDTQYF
size: few
D: NA
V: TRBV30
J: TRBJ2-3

DNA: TGTGCCAGCTCGCTAGAGGGTGCCTCGGGTAATGAAAAACTGTTTTTT
CDR3: CASSLEGASGNEKLFF
size: NA
D: NA
V: TRBV18
J: TRBJ1-4

DNA: TGCGCCAGCAGCTTGGGGGGCATCCAAGAGACCCAGTACTTC
CDR3: CASSLGGIQETQYF
size: many
D: NA
V: TRBV5-1
J: TRBJ2-5

DNA: TGTGCCATCACCGGGGGGGCAGAAGATACGCAGTATTTT
CDR3: CAITGGAEDTQYF
size: NA
D: TRBD2
V: TRBV10-3
J: TRBJ2-3

DNA: TGCAGTGCTGCGAATCCGCTAGCGGATCTAATTGCAGATACGCAGTATTTT
CDR3: CSAANPLADLIADTQYF
size: NA
D: TRBD2
V: TRBV20-1
J: TRBJ2-3

DNA: TGCGCCAGCAACCAGGCGGGGGGGCCTGGTTCACCCCTCCACTTT
CDR3: CASNQAGGPGSPLHF
size: NA
D: NA
V: TRBV5-1
J: TRBJ1-6